Presented here are 28 T cell receptor beta chains from one specimen sequenced in a study of cytomegalovirus exposure and HLA in healthy donors. Use of 60 Vbeta and 13 Jbeta primers characterized the PCR. The table came from immunoSEQ multiplex PCR; TCRdb's copy has only in-frame clones and leaves some out. The sample yields about 94,000 clones, around two thirds seen once. Sequenced: PBMCs. These receptors were taken from a man aged 30-40 years in good health and CMV-seronegative.

A note on this clone: Distinct nucleotide sequences in the sample also encode this CDR3. The V and J genes are TRBV29-1 and TRBJ2-1, with 14 bases lining up with TRBD2. Germline CDR1 reads SQVTM; CDR2 reads ANQGSEA. The CDR3 loop spans 14 amino acids. Unmatched junction bases numbered 6, after V lost 7 bases and J lost 7 bases. CDR3 nucleotides: TGCAGCGCCGGGGGACTAGCGGGAGCTAATGAGCAGTTCTTC. It specifies CSAGGLAGANEQFF.

The V call is TRBV7-8, the J call TRBJ2-5; D is perhaps TRBD1 (6 bases). With the DNA end fitting TRBJ2-7 better, the J assignment may be wrong. This CDR3 has 13 amino acids. The germline CDR1 and CDR2 sequences are SGHVS and FQNEAQ. For the CDR3, the DNA is TGTGCCAGCAGCAATGACAGGTTCTACGAGCAGTACTTC. Protein: CASSNDRFYEQYF.

The rearrangement uses TRBV19 and TRBJ1-6, with D unclear. Trimming stripped 5 bases from V and 4 bases from J, with 12 bases between. CDR1 is LNHDA, CDR2 SQIVND, per germline (reference sequence). The CDR3 length is 15 residues. CDR3 sequence: CASSVLGVYNSPLHF. The CDR3 DNA is TGTGCCAGTAGTGTCCTCGGGGTGTATAATTCACCCCTCCACTTT.

This clone was seen more than once but under ten times. The chain is built from TRBV15 and TRBJ2-1; 9 positions agree with TRBD1. After removal of 2 bases from V and 6 bases from J, the junction contained 11 bases not matched to a gene. CDR1 and CDR2 (germline): LNHNV, YYDKDF (reference sequence). The CDR3 has 17 residues. The CDR3 reads CATSRPGTGGASNEQFF. The CDR3 DNA reads as TGTGCCACCAGCAGACCGGGCACAGGGGGCGCTTCCAATGAGCAGTTCTTC.

This clone has just a few counts. This sequence joins TRBV5-1 and TRBJ2-7, with TRBD2 identical over 8 bases. The V and J ends lost 3 bases and 4 bases, in that order; junction bases with no gene match: 6. Germline loops: CDR1 SGHRS, CDR2 YFSETQ. The CDR3 sequence is 14 residues long. This chain's CDR3 is CASSWGAGGYEQYF. CDR3 nucleotides: TGCGCCAGCAGCTGGGGGGCGGGGGGTTACGAGCAGTACTTC.

This clone has more than one count but fewer than ten. The chain recombines TRBV27 with TRBJ1-5; D possibly corresponds to TRBD1 (5 bases). The CDR3 has 13 amino acids. Germline loops: CDR1 MNHEY, CDR2 SMNVEV (reference sequence). The germline V and J ends were trimmed by 6 bases and 9 bases, with 15 bases remaining between them. The CDR3 sequence: CASSGGDPRPQHF. In DNA form, the CDR3 reads TGTGCCAGCAGCGGAGGGGACCCCCGGCCCCAGCATTTT.

This rearrangement joins TRBV11-2 to TRBJ1-3; 7 bases map to TRBD1. CDR1 is SGHAT and CDR2 is FQNNGV in the germline V gene. The CDR3 is 13 residues long. V was pared by 8 bases and J by 4 bases, with 5 bases of the junction left unmatched. The CDR3 coding sequence is TGTGCCAGCGGCAGGGGGGAAGGAAACACCATATATTTT. It encodes CASGRGEGNTIYF. The whole variable domain, filled in from reference TRBV11-2 and TRBJ1-3, reads EAGVAQSPRYKIIEKRQSVAFWCNPISGHATLYWYQQILGQGPKLLIQFQNNGVVDDSQLPKDRFSAERLKGVDSTLKIQPAKLEDSAVYLCASGRGEGNTIYFGEGSWLTVV.

This rearrangement joins TRBV5-1 to TRBJ2-2; D gene ambiguous. CDR3 length: 17 amino acids. Germline assignment: CDR1 SGHRS and CDR2 YFSETQ. The V and J ends lost 5 bases and 4 bases respectively, with 21 bases between them. CDR3 coding DNA: TGCGCCAGCAGACTGACTGACGAGGTCTTTGGCACCGGGGAGCTGTTTTTT. Its protein product is CASRLTDEVFGTGELFF.

V usage is TRBV6-5 and J usage is TRBJ2-5; D possibly corresponds to TRBD2 (7 bases). V was shortened by 2 bases and J by 3 bases, with 13 bases between the two germline ends. Germline V lookup: CDR1 MNHEY, CDR2 SVGAGI. CDR3 length equals 15 residues. This chain's CDR3 is CASSYGGARKETQYF. CDR3 coding DNA: TGTGCCAGCAGTTACGGGGGGGCGAGGAAAGAGACCCAGTACTTC.

Only a few counts were recorded for this clone. The chain couples TRBV6-1 to TRBJ1-4; D remains ambiguous. Germline V gives CDR1 MNHNS, CDR2 SASEGT. V dropped 3 bases and J dropped 7 bases, with 12 bases sitting between them. This CDR3 has 14 residues. The DNA for the CDR3 is TGTGCCAGCAGTGACGGGGTTAGTGGTGAAAAACTGTTTTTT. It yields the protein CASSDGVSGEKLFF.

As to this clone: Germline and junction disagree at one end, which may indicate a read error. In the same sample, other DNA sequences code for this CDR3. The genes are TRBV9 and TRBJ1-1; a weak D match, TRBD1 (5 bases). The CDR3 runs 14 residues. The germline CDR1 and CDR2 sequences are SGDLS and YYNGEE. The CDR3 DNA reads as TGCGCCAGCAGCCCGAGTGGGACTGGGACTGAAGCTTTCTTT. Protein product: CASSPSGTGTEAFF.

This clone was seen only a few times. V usage is TRBV27 and J usage is TRBJ1-6, with a possible D match to TRBD1 (6 bases). Trimming took 5 bases from V and 8 from J, leaving 10 bases between them. Germline V CDR1 and CDR2: MNHEY, SMNVEV (reference sequence). The CDR3 loop spans 13 amino acids. For the CDR3, the DNA is TGTGCCAGCAGTAACAGGGTCTATTCACCCCTCCACTTT. This codes for CASSNRVYSPLHF.

This sequence joins TRBV7-2 and TRBJ1-3; D is perhaps TRBD1 (5 bases). There are 15 residues in the CDR3. From germline, CDR1 is SGHTA and CDR2 FQGNSA. Trimming took 4 bases from V and 0 from J, leaving 10 bases between them. This CDR3 is CASSSGGFSGNTIYF. The CDR3 DNA follows: TGTGCCAGCAGCTCCGGGGGATTCTCTGGAAACACCATATATTTT.

This sequence joins TRBV6-6 and TRBJ2-4; no clear D gene. From germline, CDR1 is MNHNY and CDR2 SVGAGI (reference sequence). The CDR3 is 15 residues long. V shed 2 bases and J shed 0 bases, with 8 bases lying between them. The CDR3 protein is CASSYRVLAKNIQYF. CDR3 sequence (DNA): TGTGCCAGCAGTTACAGAGTTTTAGCCAAAAACATTCAGTACTTC.

This rearrangement joins TRBV19 to TRBJ2-7; D gene uncertain. The length of the CDR3 is 14 residues. The germline V and J ends were trimmed by 8 bases and 0 bases, with 14 bases remaining between them. Germline V gene sequence: CDR1 LNHDA, CDR2 SQIVND (reference sequence). CDR3 DNA sequence: TGTGCCAGTCGCGGCCCTCCCAGCTCCTACGAGCAGTACTTC. This sequence encodes CASRGPPSSYEQYF.

Only a few counts were recorded for this clone. This rearrangement joins TRBV10-3 to TRBJ1-1, with D possibly being TRBD1 (6 bases). In germline, CDR1 is ENHRY, CDR2 SYGVKD. Between the trimmed V and J ends, which lost 10 bases and 0 bases, there was a span of 12 bases. The CDR3 spans 13 residues. The CDR3 sequence is CATVDSLNTEAFF. CDR3 nucleotides: TGTGCCACCGTGGACAGTCTGAACACTGAAGCTTTCTTT.

The V call is TRBV9, the J call TRBJ1-6; 9 positions match TRBD1. With V trimmed by 2 bases and J by 5 bases, 2 bases remained unmatched. Germline CDR1 reads SGDLS; CDR2 reads YYNGEE. The CDR3 runs to 15 residues. In DNA form, the CDR3 reads TGTGCCAGCAGCGTCCGGGACAGGGATAATTCACCCCTCCACTTT. Amino acids: CASSVRDRDNSPLHF.

On this clone itself: This CDR3 is also generated by other DNA sequences in the sample. The J gene is TRBJ2-7, the V gene TRBV19; 12 bases are shared with TRBD2. V trimming: 5 bases; J trimming: 0 bases; junction bases outside the gene matches: 11. The CDR3 totals 18 residues. Germline V gives CDR1 LNHDA, CDR2 SQIVND (reference sequence). The CDR3 is CASSLKTSGSYASYEQYF. CDR3 bases: TGTGCCAGTAGTCTAAAGACTAGCGGGAGTTACGCCTCCTACGAGCAGTACTTC.

V and J are TRBV6-4 and TRBJ2-2, with D possibly TRBD2 on 7 matching bases. This CDR3 spans 14 amino acids. Germline V gene data show CDR1 as MRHNA and CDR2 as SNTAGT. V was cut by 6 bases and J by 3 bases, with 11 bases left in between. CDR3 nucleotides: TGTGCCAGCAGACAGGGAGGGGACACCGGGGAGCTGTTTTTT. It specifies CASRQGGDTGELFF.

The chain uses TRBV6-1 and TRBJ2-5, with 7 bases aligning to TRBD2. Germline V gene data show CDR1 as MNHNS and CDR2 as SASEGT. After removal of 2 bases from V and 2 bases from J, the junction contained 11 bases not matched to a gene. This CDR3 is built from 17 residues. CDR3 amino acids: CASSERDGRPSQETQYF. CDR3 nucleotides: TGTGCCAGCAGTGAACGAGACGGGAGGCCAAGTCAAGAGACCCAGTACTTC.

Concerning this clone itself: The sample has other DNA sequences that encode this CDR3 too. The chain couples TRBV9 to TRBJ2-3; D not resolved. The CDR3 runs to 14 residues. Per the germline V gene, CDR1 is SGDLS and CDR2 is YYNGEE. Trimming shortened V by 0 bases and J by 0 bases, and 5 bases separated the two germline ends. The CDR3 here is CASSVERSTDTQYF. The CDR3 DNA reads TGTGCCAGCAGCGTAGAACGGAGCACAGATACGCAGTATTTT.

This clone has only a few counts. Other DNA sequences from this sample encode an identical CDR3 as well. J is TRBJ1-1 and V is TRBV28; D unresolved. CDR3 length: 16 amino acids. The germline CDR1 and CDR2 sequences are MDHEN and SYDVKM. V lost 4 bases, J lost 3 bases, and 18 bases lay in between. The CDR3 DNA reads TGTGCCAGCAGTTCTAGGTTATCCGGGATGGACACTGAAGCTTTCTTT. Amino acids: CASSSRLSGMDTEAFF.

This clone has more than one count but fewer than ten. The genes are TRBV14 and TRBJ1-4, with 7 bases fitting TRBD1. Germline loops: CDR1 SGHDN, CDR2 FVKESK. Trimming at V came to 4 bases and at J to 11 bases, leaving 13 bases not matched to a gene. This CDR3 region has 15 residues. CDR3 DNA sequence: TGTGCCAGCAGCCGGGACAGCTCGAACGGACGGAAACTGTTTTTT. Its translation: CASSRDSSNGRKLFF.

The V call is TRBV29-1, the J call TRBJ2-7; 10 bases line up with TRBD2. V lost 4 bases, J lost 7 bases, and 7 bases stayed unmatched. Germline assignment: CDR1 SQVTM and CDR2 ANQGSEA. The CDR3 is made up of 13 amino acids. Here the CDR3 DNA reads TGCAGCGTTGTGCCTAGCGGGGGTGGTGAGCAGTACTTC. It is translated as CSVVPSGGGEQYF.

V gene TRBV6-4 combines with J gene TRBJ1-2, with 10 nucleotides matching TRBD1. The CDR3 is 17 amino acids. Germline V gene sequence: CDR1 MRHNA, CDR2 SNTAGT. V trimming: 2 bases; J trimming: 4 bases; junction bases outside the gene matches: 10. As DNA, the CDR3 is TGTGCCAGCAGTGACCACGTCCCGGGACAGGGGCTCTATGGCTACACCTTC. This translates into CASSDHVPGQGLYGYTF.

This clone was seen a single time. The V call is TRBV19, the J call TRBJ2-6; D is unclear. The V and J ends lost 5 bases and 5 bases respectively, with 7 bases between them. The CDR3 totals 13 residues. Germline V CDR1 and CDR2: LNHDA, SQIVND (reference sequence). CDR3 region: CASSPGWANVLTF. The DNA of the CDR3 is TGTGCCAGTAGTCCCGGTTGGGCCAACGTCCTGACTTTC.

As DNA, the CDR3 is TGTGCCAGTAGTATAGGAAACATGTTGCGGACTAGCGGGAGAATAGGAGAGACCCAGTACTTC. Protein: CASSIGNMLRTSGRIGETQYF. The rearrangement links TRBV19 to TRBJ2-5; 13 bases match TRBD2. The CDR3 has 21 residues. The germline gives CDR1 LNHDA, CDR2 SQIVND (reference sequence). Trimming at V came to 1 base and at J to 4 bases, leaving 18 bases not matched to a gene.

V usage is TRBV6-4 and J usage is TRBJ2-3; 10 bases map to TRBD1. This CDR3 is built from 14 residues. With 6 bases clipped from V and 2 bases from J, the junction kept 2 bases outside the gene matches. Germline V gives CDR1 MRHNA, CDR2 SNTAGT. The CDR3 nucleotides read TGTGCCAGCAGGGGGACAGGGGTCACAGATACGCAGTATTTT. It codes for CASRGTGVTDTQYF.